This T cell receptor beta chain was documented in a study of cytomegalovirus exposure and HLA in healthy donors. Study-wide context: Clustering assigned 81% of the approximately 400 genotyped donors to the Caucasian-associated ancestry cluster.

Researchers ran the PCR with 60 Vbeta and 13 Jbeta primers. Clones were sequenced by immunoSEQ multiplex PCR, and TCRdb holds only the in-frame ones, with some missing. Here the sample spans around 180,000 clones, 79% being singletons. With regard to this clone: The antigen is unknown. The same CDR3 is also encoded by other DNA sequences in this sample.

Germline assignment: CDR1 SGHTA and CDR2 FQGNSA. The V and J ends lost 0 bases and 5 bases respectively, with 4 bases between them. This CDR3 is 12 amino acids long. Study-level findings and limits: Reportedly, fewer N-insertions than the roughly 700-donor mean appeared in an Asian-associated ancestry cluster in a later analysis.

The sequence was collected from a middle-aged woman in good health and CMV-seronegative. The rearrangement joins TRBV7-2 to TRBJ2-5; no definite D call. The sequenced sample was PBMCs. The CDR3 nucleotides are TGTGCCAGCAGCTTAGCACGGGAGACCCAGTACTTC. It codes for CASSLARETQYF.